The next 5 T cell receptor beta chains were all read from a single sample in a study of T-cell reconstitution after alpha-beta-depleted transplantation in children. Using unique molecular identifiers, the investigators prepared the TCRbeta library. MiXCR was run by TCRdb on the PCR reads, yielding one entry per CDR3 protein. In the table there are approximately 430,000 distinct CDR3 sequences, roughly 16% of which are singletons. The source was PBMCs, mostly from graft donor cells, collected 360 days after TCRalphabeta/CD19-depleted stem cell transplant. These receptors all stem from a boy less than two years old who had a stem cell transplant for Wiskott-Aldrich syndrome, so the T cells may come from the graft donor.

This clonotype showed up just a few times. The chain recombines TRBV12-3 or TRBV12-4 with TRBJ2-7; the D gene could be TRBD1 or TRBD2 (5 bases each). The CDR3 has 14 residues. V dropped 3 bases and J dropped 2 bases, with 11 bases sitting between them. The CDR3 sequence: CASSFGGPAYEQYF. The CDR3, as DNA: TGTGCCAGCAGTTTTGGGGGACCTGCCTACGAGCAGTACTTC.

J is TRBJ2-3 and V is TRBV7-2; 7 bases are shared with TRBD2. J lost 1 base, V lost 5 bases, and 6 bases had no gene match. The CDR3 length is 15 residues. The germline V gene has CDR1 SGHTA and CDR2 FQGNSA. CDR3 coding DNA: TGTGCCAGCAGCCCGGCGGGAGTGGGCACAGATACGCAGTATTTT. Protein sequence: CASSPAGVGTDTQYF. Supplemented by reference TRBV7-2 and TRBJ2-3, the full variable domain reads GAGVSQSPSNKVTEKGKDVELRCDPISGHTALYWYRQSLGQGLEFLIYFQGNSAPDKSGLPSDRFSAERTGGSVSTLTIQRTQQEDSAVYLCASSPAGVGTDTQYFGPGTRLTVL.

This clonotype has just a few counts. V usage is TRBV6-5 and J usage is TRBJ1-3; 9 bases align to TRBD1. CDR3 length: 14 amino acids. Per the germline V gene, CDR1 is MNHEY and CDR2 is SVGAGI. Trimming took 5 bases from V and 6 from J; bases not matched to a gene: 5. As DNA, the CDR3 is TGTGCCAGCAGTCGGGACAGGGTGGAAAACACCATATATTTT. It yields the protein CASSRDRVENTIYF.

This sequence joins TRBV30 and TRBJ1-1; D is unclear. Germline-derived CDR1 and CDR2 are GTSNPN and SVGIG (reference sequence). Trimming removed 4 bases from V and 1 base from J, with 10 bases in between. The CDR3 is made up of 13 amino acids. CDR3 in DNA: TGTGCCTGGACTTCGAGAACGAACACTGAAGCTTTCTTT. Translated, it gives CAWTSRTNTEAFF.

This rearrangement joins TRBV10-3 to TRBJ1-6; no clear D gene. CDR3 length equals 13 residues. V was shortened by 6 bases and J by 10 bases, with 13 bases between the two germline ends. Germline V gives CDR1 ENHRY, CDR2 SYGVKD. CDR3 coding DNA: TGTGCCATCAGAGACGTAGGGCGATCACCCCTCCACTTT. Translating gives CAIRDVGRSPLHF.